This T cell receptor (beta chain) came from a study of CXCR3-negative and CXCR3-positive naive CD8 T cells. Via 5' RACE with UMI labels, TRB cDNA libraries were prepared. TCRdb re-called the 5' RACE reads, yielding one record per CDR3 amino acid sequence without DNA. The sample includes more than 100,000 distinct CDR3 sequences. Germline CDR1 reads SGHTA; CDR2 reads FQGTGA. This CDR3 has 17 amino acids. Overall study findings and caveats: Higher TRB CDR3 hydrophobicity marked CXCR3-positive naive cells relative to CXCR3-negative naive cells. TRB CDR3 properties indicated TCR strength, while surface CD5 was similar across naive subsets.

Cells that were CD45RO-CCR7+CD27+CD95- constituted naive CD8+ T cells. Concerning this clonotype: What it binds is unknown.

The receptor comes from a human donor in good health. Some clones in this sample may be carry-over from other donors' samples. Sequenced input: naive CXCR3+ CD8+ T cells from blood. The subset: CD45RO-CCR7+CD27+CD95- naive CD8+ T cells expressing CXCR3 (TNR3+). V usage is TRBV7-3 and J usage is TRBJ2-6. The CDR3 spells CASSSFDARSGANVLTF. Full variable domain (remainder filled in from reference TRBV7-3 and TRBJ2-6): GAGVSQTPSNKVTEKGKYVELRCDPISGHTALYWYRQSLGQGPEFLIYFQGTGAADDSGLPNDRFFAVRPEGSVSTLKIQRTERGDSAVYLCASSSFDARSGANVLTFGAGSRLTVL.